The 23 T cell receptor beta chains presented below share a single source sample, sequenced in a study of OX40 agonist ivuxolimab in advanced cancers. Assay: immunoSEQ multiplex PCR; the TCRdb copy retains only in-frame clones and omits some. The table shows 9,000 to 15,000 clones, with about three quarters occurring only once. Sequences were derived from CD4+ or CD8+ T cells sorted from blood, sampled in a trial of the OX40 agonist ivuxolimab. These receptors all stem from an adult with an advanced solid tumor such as melanoma, head and neck, liver or kidney cancer.

This clone was seen more than once but under ten times. This sequence joins TRBV4-3 and TRBJ2-1; 9 bases agree with TRBD2. V was clipped by 4 bases and J by 3 bases; unmatched bases: 4. Germline assignment: CDR1 LGHNA and CDR2 YSLEER. The CDR3 has 15 amino acids. For the CDR3, the DNA is TGCGCCAGCAGCCCCAAGACTAGCGGCTACAATGAGCAGTTCTTC. As protein: CASSPKTSGYNEQFF.

This clone was seen once. The J gene is TRBJ2-1, the V gene TRBV5-4, with D perhaps matching TRBD1 or TRBD2 (5 bases each). This CDR3 has 14 amino acids. Per germline, CDR1 SGHNT and CDR2 YYREEE (reference sequence). Trimming pared 2 bases from V and 5 bases from J, leaving 11 bases between. CDR3 DNA: TGTGCCAGCAGCTTCCTCGGGGCCGACAATGAGCAGTTCTTC. This codes for CASSFLGADNEQFF.

The count of this clone is one. The gene calls are TRBV29-1 and TRBJ2-1; either TRBD1 or TRBD2 may supply D (5 bases each). CDR1 and CDR2 (germline): SQVTM, ANQGSEA. The CDR3 contains 16 residues. Between the trimmed V and J ends, which lost 4 bases and 0 bases, there was a span of 16 bases. Here the CDR3 reads CSVVGVDMSSYNEQFF. CDR3 sequence (DNA): TGCAGCGTTGTGGGGGTCGATATGAGCTCCTACAATGAGCAGTTCTTC.

The chain joins TRBV4-3 to TRBJ1-1; D might be TRBD1 (5 bases). This CDR3 has 18 amino acids. V lost 1 base, J lost 0 bases, and 18 bases lay in between. Germline loops: CDR1 LGHNA, CDR2 YSLEER. The CDR3 here is CASSQGRGDAYMNTEAFF. DNA of the CDR3: TGCGCCAGCAGCCAAGGGCGGGGGGACGCCTACATGAACACTGAAGCTTTCTTT.

The V gene is TRBV5-1, the J gene TRBJ1-4; D is unresolved. The CDR3 length is 15 residues. CDR1 and CDR2 from the germline V gene are SGHRS and YFSETQ. V shed 4 bases and J shed 5 bases, with 15 bases lying between them. The CDR3 sequence is CASSQDVGSNEKLFF. The CDR3 nucleotides are TGCGCCAGCAGCCAAGATGTCGGCTCCAATGAAAAACTGTTTTTT.

This clone was detected only once. The chain couples TRBV19 to TRBJ2-7; D is uncertain. Trimming shortened V by 10 bases and J by 4 bases, and 23 bases separated the two germline ends. CDR1 LNHDA and CDR2 SQIVND come from the germline V gene (reference sequence). This CDR3 contains 15 residues. CDR3 amino acids: CATSSMWTEIYEQYF. For the CDR3, the DNA is TGTGCCACCTCAAGCATGTGGACGGAGATTTACGAGCAGTACTTC.

Relative to its sample, this clone is medium-sized (0.01 to 0.1%). Other nucleotide sequences from this sample produce the same CDR3. The chain carries TRBV28 and TRBJ2-2; D is uncertain. The V gene lost 5 bases and the J gene lost 6 bases, with 10 bases spanning the gap. The CDR3 covers 13 residues. Germline CDR1 reads MDHEN; CDR2 reads SYDVKM. CDR3 amino acids: CASSTLSPGELFF. The CDR3, as DNA: TGTGCCAGCAGTACCCTCTCGCCCGGGGAGCTGTTTTTT. The full variable domain, in which reference TRBV28 and TRBJ2-2 provide the parts outside the CDR3, is DVKVTQSSRYLVKRTGEKVFLECVQDMDHENMFWYRQDPGLGLRLIYFSYDVKMKEKGDIPEGYSVSREKKERFSLILESASTNQTSMYLCASSTLSPGELFFGEGSRLTVL.

In this sample, this clone turned up once. This chain joins TRBV10-3 and TRBJ2-3, with D perhaps TRBD2 (5 bases). The CDR3 contains 13 residues. The germline V gene encodes CDR1 ENHRY and CDR2 SYGVKD. V dropped 4 bases and J dropped 4 bases, with 9 bases sitting between them. CDR3 nucleotide sequence: TGTGCCATCAGTGGGGCAGCGGCAGATACGCAGTATTTT. This sequence encodes CAISGAAADTQYF.

In this sample, this clone turned up a few times. The chain recombines TRBV30 with TRBJ1-5, with D perhaps TRBD1 (5 bases). The germline V and J ends were trimmed by 0 bases and 4 bases, with 7 bases remaining between them. Germline V gene sequence: CDR1 GTSNPN, CDR2 SVGIG (reference sequence). This CDR3 is 13 amino acids long. The CDR3 nucleotides read TGTGCCTGGAGTGTGGACACAAATCAGCCCCAGCATTTT. Protein product: CAWSVDTNQPQHF.

The chain couples TRBV7-6 to TRBJ2-1; D gene uncertain. Germline V gene sequence: CDR1 SGHVS, CDR2 FNYEAQ. This CDR3 has 19 residues. The V end lost 5 bases, the J end lost 6 bases, and 29 bases lay between the germline ends. CDR3 DNA sequence: TGTGCCAGCAGCCCCTACCGAAGCTCCTACAAAGCGACTTCCAATGAGCAGTTCTTC. Translation: CASSPYRSSYKATSNEQFF.

This clone was observed a handful of times. The chain recombines TRBV6-5 with TRBJ2-7; TRBD1 matches at 7 bases. V dropped 6 bases and J dropped 3; count of bases not matched to a gene: 8. CDR1 and CDR2 (germline): MNHEY, SVGAGI. The CDR3 runs 14 residues. In DNA, the CDR3 is TGTGCCAGCAGCCCCGCCGGGACAGACTACGAGCAGTACTTC. Its protein is CASSPAGTDYEQYF.

This clone showed up just once. This chain's CDR3 is CACRQGSYEQYF. Here the CDR3 DNA reads TGTGCCTGCAGACAGGGGTCCTACGAGCAGTACTTC. This chain connects TRBV30 to TRBJ2-7; the match to TRBD1 covers 8 bases. The CDR3 is 12 residues long. Per the germline V gene, CDR1 is GTSNPN and CDR2 is SVGIG (reference sequence). The junction had 2 bases not matched to a gene; V was cut back by 6 bases and J by 1 base.

The chain employs TRBV2 and TRBJ2-5, with D perhaps TRBD2 (6 bases). CDR1 SNHLY and CDR2 FYNNEI come from the germline V gene. V was pared by 3 bases and J by 4 bases, with 9 bases between. CDR3 length: 13 residues. Written as DNA, the CDR3 is TGTGCCAGCAGTGAGCGGGAAATAGAGACCCAGTACTTC. Translating it yields CASSEREIETQYF.

V is TRBV4-1 and J is TRBJ2-3; TRBD2 agrees at 15 bases. V gave up 4 bases and J gave up 2 bases; unmatched junction bases: 7. This CDR3 comprises 18 residues. CDR1 and CDR2 (germline): MGHRA, YSYEKL. CDR3 sequence reads: CASSPFGTSGRITDTQYF. CDR3 nucleotide sequence: TGCGCCAGCAGCCCATTCGGGACTAGCGGGAGGATCACAGATACGCAGTATTTT.

The V and J genes are TRBV10-3 and TRBJ2-3; TRBD1 or TRBD2 may be the D gene (6 bases each). Germline loops: CDR1 ENHRY, CDR2 SYGVKD. The CDR3 is 15 amino acids. V was trimmed by 2 bases and J by 3 bases, leaving 12 bases between them. CDR3 protein: CAISERGRLTDTQYF. CDR3 DNA: TGTGCCATCAGTGAGCGGGGGCGCTTAACAGATACGCAGTATTTT.

This clone was recorded once. The V gene is TRBV30, the J gene TRBJ2-3, with D possibly TRBD2 on 5 matching bases. The ends were cut back, 0 bases at V and 1 base at J, with 8 bases in the middle. CDR1 and CDR2 from the germline V gene are GTSNPN and SVGIG (reference sequence). The CDR3 length is 14 residues. CDR3 nucleotides: TGTGCCTGGAGTGTACTCGGGGGCACAGATACGCAGTATTTT. Translated, it gives CAWSVLGGTDTQYF.

The genes are TRBV19 and TRBJ2-3, with TRBD2 matching over 14 bases. The germline V gene has CDR1 LNHDA and CDR2 SQIVND (reference sequence). The CDR3 sequence is 17 residues long. V lost 4 bases and J lost 7; bases outside the gene matches: 10. The DNA for the CDR3 is TGTGCCAGTAGTACGAAGGAGGGACTAGCGGGAGTGAATACGCAGTATTTT. It specifies CASSTKEGLAGVNTQYF. The full variable domain, completed using reference TRBV19 and TRBJ2-3, is DGGITQSPKYLFRKEGQNVTLSCEQNLNHDAMYWYRQDPGQGLRLIYYSQIVNDFQKGDIAEGYSVSREKKESFPLTVTSAQKNPTAFYLCASSTKEGLAGVNTQYFGPGTRLTVL.

This clone was found a few times. This sequence joins TRBV27 and TRBJ2-1; 7 bases match TRBD2. This CDR3 region has 16 residues. CDR1 and CDR2 from the germline V gene are MNHEY and SMNVEV (reference sequence). J gave up 2 bases and V 6 bases, and 10 bases lay outside the gene matches. CDR3 protein: CASRSSSSGAYNEQFF. The CDR3 nucleotides read TGTGCCAGCAGATCCTCTTCTAGCGGCGCCTACAATGAGCAGTTCTTC.

This rearrangement joins TRBV25-1 to TRBJ2-1; D uncertain. Trimming shortened V by 1 base and J by 0 bases, and 13 bases separated the two germline ends. CDR1 is MGHDK, CDR2 SYGVNS, per germline. CDR3 length equals 17 residues. The CDR3 DNA reads TGTGCCAGCAGTGAATGGGTAGCCCGGCACTCCTACAATGAGCAGTTCTTC. Its protein product is CASSEWVARHSYNEQFF.

V gene TRBV4-3 combines with J gene TRBJ1-2, with D uncertain. Germline V gene lookup returns CDR1 LGHNA and CDR2 YSLEER. Deletions cut 4 bases from V and 7 bases from J, with 22 bases between. This CDR3 has 16 residues. The DNA of the CDR3 is TGCGCCAGCAGCCCGTCAGGCGCGCCGTCTCTCTTTGGCTACACCTTC. Translating it yields CASSPSGAPSLFGYTF.

This clone has a single count. The chain combines TRBV9 with TRBJ1-2; 9 nucleotides agree with TRBD1. CDR1 is SGDLS and CDR2 is YYNGEE in the germline V gene. The CDR3 runs 13 residues. V lost 3 bases, J lost 5 bases, and 2 bases stayed unmatched. CDR3 loop: CASSGDRDYGYTF. DNA for the CDR3: TGTGCCAGCAGCGGGGACAGGGATTATGGCTACACCTTC.

This clone has only a few counts. The CDR3 DNA reads TGTGCCAGCAGCTCCGAGCGCGTGGATAACACCGGGGAGCTGTTTTTT. This codes for CASSSERVDNTGELFF. V is TRBV5-4 and J is TRBJ2-2; D unresolved. The CDR3 runs 16 residues. The germline CDR1 and CDR2 sequences are SGHNT and YYREEE (reference sequence). Between the trimmed V and J ends, which lost 3 bases and 2 bases, there was a span of 14 bases.

J is TRBJ2-1 and V is TRBV28, with 9 bases aligning to TRBD2. Germline V lookup: CDR1 MDHEN, CDR2 SYDVKM. The V gene end was trimmed by 6 bases and the J gene end by 2 bases; junction bases not matched to a gene: 8. CDR3 length: 16 amino acids. The CDR3 nucleotides read TGTGCCAGCAGCCCCTCAAGCGGGAGGCCCTACAATGAGCAGTTCTTC. It yields the protein CASSPSSGRPYNEQFF.